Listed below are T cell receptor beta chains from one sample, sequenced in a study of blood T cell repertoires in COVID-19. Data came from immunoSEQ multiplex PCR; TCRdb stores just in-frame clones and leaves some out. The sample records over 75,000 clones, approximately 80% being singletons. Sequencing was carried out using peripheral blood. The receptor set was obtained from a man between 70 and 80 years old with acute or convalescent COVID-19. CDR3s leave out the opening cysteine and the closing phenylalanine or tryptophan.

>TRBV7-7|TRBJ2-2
ASSPRQGAGSGELF
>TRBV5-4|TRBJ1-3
ASSSAAGAGNTIY
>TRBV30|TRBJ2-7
AIDRGYSYEQY
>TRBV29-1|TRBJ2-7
SVSGQGEEQY
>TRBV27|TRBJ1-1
ASSPGTGRNTEAF
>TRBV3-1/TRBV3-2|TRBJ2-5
ASSQQTGGSETQY
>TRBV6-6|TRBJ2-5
ASSRRPGASGETQY
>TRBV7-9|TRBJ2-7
ASATSGGYEQY
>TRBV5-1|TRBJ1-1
ASSTGTATEAF
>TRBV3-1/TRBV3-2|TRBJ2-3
ASSQGRARGPLTDTQY
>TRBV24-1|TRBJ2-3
ATSDRRVAGQGADTQY
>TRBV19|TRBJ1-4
ASSIQSATNEKLF
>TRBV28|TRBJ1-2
ASSLAGPYGYT
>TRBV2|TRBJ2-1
ASMEWDEQF
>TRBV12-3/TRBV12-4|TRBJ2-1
ASRPSSNNEQF
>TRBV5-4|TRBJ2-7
ASSQRRLSRGESYEQY
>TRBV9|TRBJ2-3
ASSALAGGAPDTQY
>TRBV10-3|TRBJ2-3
AIEGGGLSVVEDTQY
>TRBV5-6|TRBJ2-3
ASSLAASGGAEQY
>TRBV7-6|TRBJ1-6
ASSLGAGVWSPLH
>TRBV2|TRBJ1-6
ASSVGQGSSPLH
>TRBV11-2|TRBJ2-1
ASSPGVPLAGEQF
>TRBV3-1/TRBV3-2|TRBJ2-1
ASSQQRGGRDEQF